These 30 T cell receptor beta chains share one sample of origin, sequenced in a study of T cells in Graves' hyperthyroidism and ophthalmopathy. Using RNA transcripts as the source, TCR beta CDR3 regions were amplified. The HTBI primer set was used in a first-round RT-PCR of the TCR CDR3. TCRdb used MiXCR to reprocess the multiplex PCR reads, holding one entry per CDR3 protein. This sample has about 700,000 distinct CDR3 sequences, with 45% found just once. Input material: peripheral blood or thyroid tissue (not recorded which). These receptors were collected from an adult man with Graves' disease, either hyperthyroidism or ophthalmopathy (not recorded which).

This clonotype was picked up a small number of times. The V call is TRBV20-1, the J call TRBJ1-2, with 7 nucleotides matching TRBD1. V lost 0 bases and J lost 8; bases outside the gene matches: 6. CDR3 size: 13 residues. CDR1 and CDR2 (germline): DFQATT, SNEGSKA (reference sequence). The CDR3 DNA follows: TGCAGTGCTAGAGACCTGGCAGGGGGGGGCTACACCTTC. Its protein is CSARDLAGGGYTF.

The V gene is TRBV25-1, the J gene TRBJ1-1, with 9 bases fitting TRBD1. The junction had 9 bases not matched to a gene; V was cut back by 9 bases and J by 1 base. CDR1 and CDR2 from the germline V gene are MGHDK and SYGVNS. The CDR3 has 15 amino acids. The CDR3 DNA follows: TGTGCCAGTCTCGAACCGGGACAGGGGAACACTGAAGCTTTCTTT. As protein: CASLEPGQGNTEAFF. The full variable domain, its missing parts supplied by reference TRBV25-1 and TRBJ1-1, is EADIYQTPRYLVIGTGKKITLECSQTMGHDKMYWYQQDPGMELHLIHYSYGVNSTEKGDLSSESTVSRIRTEHFPLTLESARPSHTSQYLCASLEPGQGNTEAFFGQGTRLTVV.

Of note for this clonotype: Possible read error: a much larger clone is one base away. V is TRBV5-1 and J is TRBJ1-1; no clear D. CDR3 length: 14 residues. Germline CDR1 and CDR2: SGHRS and YFSETQ. Trimming cost V 0 bases and J 7 bases, with 13 bases left between them. Here the CDR3 reads CASSLDQRTIEAFF. The CDR3 DNA sequence: TGCGCCAGCAGCTTGGATCAACGAACCATTGAAGCTTTCTTT.

Worth noting for this clonotype: This is likely a read error, given that the CDR3 carries no conserved phenylalanine or tryptophan at its end. V usage is TRBV7-3 and J usage is TRBJ2-7, with a weak D call TRBD1 (5 bases). The CDR3 runs 13 residues. Germline lookup yields CDR1 SGHTA and CDR2 FQGTGA. The germline V and J ends were trimmed by 6 bases and 3 bases, with 12 bases remaining between them. CDR3 in amino acids: CASSPHRYYEQYY. The CDR3 region has the DNA TGTGCCAGCAGTCCCCACAGGTACTACGAGCAGTACTAC.

The genes are TRBV20-1 and TRBJ2-2, with 7 bases lining up with TRBD1. The V segment lost 0 bases and the J segment 6 bases; nucleotides outside the gene matches: 10. The CDR3 spans 16 residues. Germline loops: CDR1 DFQATT, CDR2 SNEGSKA (reference sequence). The CDR3 protein is CSARDLWTGTSGELFF. The CDR3 coding sequence is TGCAGTGCTAGAGATCTCTGGACAGGAACCTCCGGGGAGCTGTTTTTT.

On this clonotype itself: A much bigger clone sits one base away, suggesting this may be a read error. The chain recombines TRBV7-9 with TRBJ1-1, with 7 bases fitting TRBD1. The CDR3 runs 15 residues. Per the germline V gene, CDR1 is SEHNR and CDR2 is FQNEAQ (reference sequence). CDR3 residues: CVSSLAQAGGVEAFF. The CDR3, as DNA: TGTGTCAGCAGCTTAGCACAGGCAGGGGGAGTTGAAGCTTTCTTT.

The V and J genes are TRBV29-1 and TRBJ1-1, with TRBD1 matching over 10 bases. Trimming took 4 bases from V and 5 from J; bases not matched to a gene: 7. Germline loops: CDR1 SQVTM, CDR2 ANQGSEA. CDR3 length: 14 residues. The CDR3 spells CSVALTGGWTEAFF. The CDR3 DNA reads TGCAGCGTTGCGTTGACAGGGGGCTGGACTGAAGCTTTCTTT.

The rearrangement joins TRBV14 to TRBJ1-2, with 7 bases lining up with TRBD1. The V gene's germline CDR1 is SGHDN and CDR2 FVKESK. The CDR3 sequence is 15 residues long. The CDR3 nucleotides read TGTGCTTCGCCAATTACAGGGGCAGCTAACTATGGCTACACCTTC. Translation: CASPITGAANYGYTF.

Points on this clonotype: A read error may produce the germline difference seen at one junction end. The chain couples TRBV11-1 to TRBJ1-3; possibly TRBD1 for D (5 bases). This CDR3 has 15 amino acids. CDR1 SGHAT and CDR2 FQDESV come from the germline V gene (reference sequence). The CDR3 reads CASSLAIQAGSTIYF. In DNA, the CDR3 is TGTGCCAGCAGCTTAGCTATACAGGCAGGAAGCACCATATATTTT.

The table lists this clonotype with a few counts. The chain combines TRBV20-1 with TRBJ2-7; 8 bases are a match to TRBD2. V dropped 2 bases and J dropped 4; count of bases not matched to a gene: 7. From germline, CDR1 is DFQATT and CDR2 SNEGSKA (reference sequence). This CDR3 region has 14 residues. The CDR3 DNA reads TGCAGTGCTAGACCCGGGAGGGCCGATTACGAGCAGTACTTC. As protein: CSARPGRADYEQYF.

The chain's CDR3 is CSMTGTSEETQYF. The CDR3 DNA reads as TGCAGCATGACCGGGACTAGCGAAGAGACCCAGTACTTC. V usage is TRBV29-1 and J usage is TRBJ2-5, with TRBD2 matching 10 bases. The germline CDR1 and CDR2 sequences are SQVTM and ANQGSEA. This CDR3 has 13 residues. Trimming cost V 8 bases and J 3 bases; bases outside gene matches: 6.

A remark on this clonotype: A much bigger clone sits one base away, suggesting this may be a read error. This chain joins TRBV6-1 and TRBJ2-2; perhaps TRBD1 as D (5 bases). Germline V gene sequence: CDR1 MNHNS, CDR2 SASEGT. This CDR3 is built from 13 residues. This CDR3 reads CAISEAGLGELFF. CDR3 DNA sequence: TGTGCCATCAGTGAAGCAGGGCTCGGGGAGCTGTTTTTT.

This clonotype occurred many times. This chain uses TRBV29-1 with TRBJ2-7; 7 bases are a match to TRBD1. Germline CDR1 SQVTM, CDR2 ANQGSEA. With 7 bases clipped from V and 6 bases from J, the junction kept 15 bases outside the gene matches. CDR3 length equals 14 residues. The CDR3 nucleotides are TGCAGCGCCACAAAGACGACAGGGACGGTCGAGCAGTACTTC. Protein product: CSATKTTGTVEQYF.

About this clonotype itself: The junction departs from the called germline gene at one end, perhaps through a read error. This sequence joins TRBV11-2 and TRBJ1-1; TRBD1 is a possible D gene (5 bases). Germline V gives CDR1 SGHAT, CDR2 FQNNGV. The CDR3 runs to 15 residues. CDR3 nucleotide sequence: TGTGCCGGCAGCCCCCTCAAGGGGAAGAACACTGAAGCTTTCTTT. This sequence encodes CAGSPLKGKNTEAFF.

The V and J genes are TRBV6-5 and TRBJ1-5, with unresolved D. Looked up from germline, CDR1 is MNHEY and CDR2 is SVGAGI. The CDR3 extends over 14 amino acids. V lost 0 bases to trimming and J lost 6 bases, with 9 bases between them. The CDR3 DNA is TGTGCCAGCAGTTACTCGATAGGGAGTCAGCCCCAGCATTTT. This gives the protein CASSYSIGSQPQHF.

The table lists this clonotype with many counts. The chain recombines TRBV29-1 with TRBJ1-2; D not certain. CDR3 length equals 13 residues. V gave up 4 bases and J gave up 3 bases, with 12 bases separating them. Germline V gene data show CDR1 as SQVTM and CDR2 as ANQGSEA. CDR3 sequence reads: CSVAVGVDYGYTF. The CDR3 DNA reads TGCAGCGTTGCGGTGGGAGTTGACTATGGCTACACCTTC.

This chain connects TRBV6-6 to TRBJ2-7; D perhaps matches TRBD2 (5 bases). The CDR3 runs 11 residues. Per the germline V gene, CDR1 is MNHNY and CDR2 is SVGAGI (reference sequence). The V end lost 2 bases, the J end lost 6 bases, and 5 bases lay between the germline ends. The CDR3, as DNA: TGTGCCAGCAGTTACGAGGGCGAGCAGTACTTC. Protein sequence: CASSYEGEQYF.

A remark on this clonotype: One base away lies a much larger clone, so this may be a sequencing read error. V usage is TRBV7-2 and J usage is TRBJ1-6; unclear D gene. The CDR3 covers 14 residues. Germline V gene data show CDR1 as SGHTA and CDR2 as FQGNSA. V was pared by 5 bases and J by 0 bases, with 5 bases between. In DNA form, the CDR3 reads TGTGCCAGCAGCCCTAACTCCTATAATTCACCCCTCCACTTT. This codes for CASSPNSYNSPLHF.

This clonotype has at least ten counts. The chain links TRBV20-1 to TRBJ1-4; D possibly corresponds to TRBD1 (5 bases). V lost 1 base to trimming and J lost 16 bases, with 13 bases between them. Looked up from germline, CDR1 is DFQATT and CDR2 is SNEGSKA (reference sequence). This CDR3 has 11 residues. CDR3 region: CSARVGRYAFF. CDR3 nucleotides: TGCAGTGCTAGAGTGGGGCGGTATGCGTTTTTT.

This clonotype was picked up a small number of times. The genes are TRBV20-1 and TRBJ1-6, with a possible D match to TRBD1 (6 bases). V dropped 2 bases and J dropped 18 bases, with 17 bases sitting between them. The germline gives CDR1 DFQATT, CDR2 SNEGSKA (reference sequence). The CDR3 is made up of 12 amino acids. CDR3: CSARQGLNAPHF. In DNA, the CDR3 is TGCAGTGCTAGACAGGGGTTGAACGCCCCCCACTTT.

This clonotype was picked up a small number of times. V usage is TRBV9 and J usage is TRBJ1-3; D gene uncertain. V was pared by 0 bases and J by 0 bases, with 10 bases between. The CDR3 spans 16 residues. The germline CDR1 and CDR2 sequences are SGDLS and YYNGEE. CDR3 coding DNA: TGTGCCAGCAGCGTAGGTAGTAGGTTCTCTGGAAACACCATATATTTT. Protein: CASSVGSRFSGNTIYF.

V gene TRBV6-1 combines with J gene TRBJ1-5; possible D gene TRBD1, 5 bases. CDR1 and CDR2 (germline): MNHNS, SASEGT. V dropped 6 bases and J dropped 8 bases, with 17 bases sitting between them. The CDR3 is 14 residues long. The CDR3 DNA reads TGTGCCAGCAGGTCCGGGACTCATTCGGAGCCCCAGCATTTT. Protein product: CASRSGTHSEPQHF.

This sequence joins TRBV19 and TRBJ2-3; D is possibly TRBD2 (6 bases). Trimming pared 1 base from V and 4 bases from J, leaving 9 bases between. Per germline, CDR1 LNHDA and CDR2 SQIVND (reference sequence). This CDR3 comprises 14 residues. CDR3 sequence: CASSIGREADTQYF. For the CDR3, the DNA is TGTGCCAGTAGTATAGGGAGGGAAGCAGATACGCAGTATTTT. The whole variable domain, filled in from reference TRBV19 and TRBJ2-3, reads DGGITQSPKYLFRKEGQNVTLSCEQNLNHDAMYWYRQDPGQGLRLIYYSQIVNDFQKGDIAEGYSVSREKKESFPLTVTSAQKNPTAFYLCASSIGREADTQYFGPGTRLTVL.

The chain combines TRBV19 with TRBJ1-1; the D is unclear. The V gene's germline CDR1 is LNHDA and CDR2 SQIVND (reference sequence). This CDR3 is 14 amino acids long. V lost 3 bases and J lost 4, with 12 bases in between. DNA of the CDR3: TGTGCCAGTAGTATTGGGCAAGTCGTCACTGAAGCTTTCTTT. Translating gives CASSIGQVVTEAFF.

There are a few counts of this clonotype. V and J are TRBV2 and TRBJ1-6; 10 bases match TRBD1. The ends lost 5 bases at V and 10 bases at J; junction bases unmatched: 8. Looked up from germline, CDR1 is SNHLY and CDR2 is FYNNEI. This CDR3 is built from 15 residues. The CDR3 is CASSPRTGGRSPLHF. DNA for the CDR3: TGTGCCAGCAGTCCCAGGACAGGGGGACGATCACCCCTCCACTTT.

To note about this clonotype: A much larger clone is a single base away; this may be a read error. This sequence joins TRBV20-1 and TRBJ2-7; 9 positions match TRBD1. This CDR3 is built from 14 residues. Looked up from germline, CDR1 is DFQATT and CDR2 is SNEGSKA (reference sequence). The V gene end was trimmed by 5 bases and the J gene end by 0 bases; junction bases not matched to a gene: 5. The CDR3 spells CSAGGTGSSYEQYF. CDR3 nucleotide sequence: TGCAGTGCTGGAGGGACAGGGAGCTCCTACGAGCAGTACTTC.

This sequence joins TRBV20-1 and TRBJ1-5, with D uncertain. Germline CDR1 and CDR2: DFQATT and SNEGSKA (reference sequence). Trimming shortened V by 4 bases and J by 0 bases, and 13 bases separated the two germline ends. The length of the CDR3 is 15 residues. Here the CDR3 reads CSAMAGPTSNQPQHF. The CDR3 DNA sequence: TGCAGTGCTATGGCAGGACCGACTAGCAATCAGCCCCAGCATTTT.

Ten or more counts support this clonotype. The chain employs TRBV12-3 or TRBV12-4 and TRBJ1-1; no clear D gene. The V end lost 6 bases, the J end lost 0 bases, and 2 bases lay between the germline ends. The CDR3 loop spans 11 amino acids. This chain's CDR3 is CASRMNTEAFF. CDR3 DNA: TGTGCCAGCAGAATGAACACTGAAGCTTTCTTT.

This clonotype has just one count. The CDR3 protein is CASPGQGSKTEAFF. The DNA for the CDR3 is TGTGCCAGCCCGGGACAGGGCTCGAAAACTGAAGCTTTCTTT. The gene calls are TRBV7-9 and TRBJ1-1, with 9 bases matching TRBD1. The CDR3 has 14 amino acids. Germline CDR1 and CDR2: SEHNR and FQNEAQ (reference sequence). After removal of 8 bases from V and 5 bases from J, the junction contained 9 bases not matched to a gene.

This clonotype has at least ten counts. The chain couples TRBV24-1 to TRBJ1-4; 7 nucleotides agree with TRBD1. This CDR3 contains 16 residues. Per germline, CDR1 KGHDR and CDR2 SFDVKD. With V trimmed by 3 bases and J by 8 bases, 11 bases remained unmatched. Written as DNA, the CDR3 is TGTGCCACCAGTGATGCAACAGGGGAGGGTGTAGAAAAACTGTTTTTT. Its translation: CATSDATGEGVEKLFF.